Listed below are T cell receptor beta chains from one sample, sequenced in a study of blood T cell repertoires in COVID-19. The protocol was immunoSEQ multiplex PCR, while the TCRdb copy is restricted to in-frame clones and leaves out a portion. This table has about 200,000 clones, 70% to 85% appearing once. Sequencing used peripheral blood. These receptor sequences come from a human donor with acute or convalescent COVID-19. The donor label of this sample is uncertain. CDR3s include the opening cysteine and the closing phenylalanine or tryptophan. A D gene is named only where the DNA matches it firmly. Size is omitted from some rows. Given values are once, few, many or a class for expanded clones.

clone size	J gene	D gene	V gene	CDR3 protein	CDR3 DNA
.	TRBJ1-2	.	TRBV5-1	CASSSQEGNGYTF	TGCGCCAGCAGCTCCCAGGAAGGTAATGGCTACACCTTC
.	TRBJ2-2	.	TRBV2	CASSDRATYTGELFF	TGTGCCAGCAGTGACAGGGCTACCTACACCGGGGAGCTGTTTTTT
.	TRBJ1-5	TRBD1	TRBV6-5	CASSQTGISNQPQHF	TGTGCCAGCAGTCAGACAGGGATCAGCAATCAGCCCCAGCATTTT
.	TRBJ1-6	TRBD1	TRBV9	CASSVGETGPSPLHF	TGTGCCAGCAGCGTAGGAGAGACAGGGCCTTCACCCCTCCACTTT
.	TRBJ1-1	TRBD1	TRBV7-2	CASSLRQGVNTEAFF	TGTGCCAGCAGCTTGAGACAGGGGGTTAACACTGAAGCTTTCTTT
.	TRBJ1-6	.	TRBV28	CASSSPAENGSPLHF	TGTGCCAGCAGTTCCCCCGCGGAAAACGGTTCACCCCTCCACTTT
.	TRBJ1-5	TRBD1	TRBV27	CASSRGTGGDSNQPQHF	TGTGCCAGCAGTCGCGGGACAGGGGGGGACAGCAATCAGCCCCAGCATTTT
.	TRBJ2-5	.	TRBV2	CASGKAGQETQYF	TGTGCCAGCGGGAAGGCGGGACAAGAGACCCAGTACTTC
.	TRBJ1-1	TRBD1	TRBV9	CASSNRDRNTEAFF	TGTGCCAGCAGCAACCGGGACAGGAACACTGAAGCTTTCTTT
.	TRBJ1-2	TRBD1	TRBV7-2	CASSSWTGGDYTF	TGTGCCAGCAGCTCGTGGACAGGGGGCGACTACACCTTC
.	TRBJ1-5	.	TRBV12-3/TRBV12-4	CASSRFLDQPQHF	TGTGCCAGCAGCCGGTTTCTGGATCAGCCCCAGCATTTT
once	TRBJ1-4	.	TRBV18	CASSPRTSREGTNEKLFF	TGTGCCAGCTCACCAAGGACATCACGGGAGGGAACTAATGAAAAACTGTTTTTT
.	TRBJ1-3	.	TRBV9	CASSVAPQTVSGNTIYF	TGTGCCAGCAGCGTAGCTCCGCAGACTGTCTCTGGAAACACCATATATTTT
.	TRBJ2-2	.	TRBV5-5	CASNRQVLGELFF	TGTGCCAGCAACCGACAGGTCCTCGGGGAGCTGTTTTTT
.	TRBJ1-4	.	TRBV11-2	CASSLDGVGKLFF	TGTGCCAGCAGCTTAGACGGGGTTGGAAAACTGTTTTTT
.	TRBJ1-3	.	TRBV11-2	CASIGPRAGSGNTIYF	TGTGCCAGCATCGGCCCCAGGGCCGGGTCTGGAAACACCATATATTTT
once	TRBJ1-2	.	TRBV28	CASNPDSNYGYTF	TGTGCCAGCAACCCGGACTCAAACTATGGCTACACCTTC
.	TRBJ2-3	.	TRBV4-1	CASSQAAHTDTQYF	TGCGCCAGCAGCCAAGCTGCGCACACAGATACGCAGTATTTT